The 5 T cell receptor beta chains below all came from one sample that was sequenced in a study of blood T cell repertoires in COVID-19 (dated by TCRdb to 2020 to 2022). Libraries were constructed by the immunoSEQ multiplex PCR assay. The clones in this table, taken by TCRdb from immuneACCESS, are in-frame only. Not every clone is retained; where verified, under half of the shortfall comes from an unresolved V gene, and the cause of the rest is unknown. The sample yields some 130,000 clones; 75% to 90% were counted once. Together, the top ten hold approximately 40% of the sample. Sequencing used peripheral blood. The receptors were sampled from a human donor in a cohort sampled during active COVID-19.

The CDR3 reads CASSLPSPGTQYF. For the CDR3, the DNA is TGTGCCAGCAGCTTGCCTTCACCCGGGACCCAGTACTTC. This chain connects TRBV5-6 to TRBJ2-5; no reliable D call. V shed 1 base and J shed 7 bases, with 11 bases lying between them. CDR3 size: 13 residues. Germline assignment: CDR1 SGHDT and CDR2 YYEEEE.

The rearrangement uses TRBV11-3 and TRBJ2-1; D may be TRBD2 (5 bases). V gave up 3 bases and J gave up 3 bases, with 9 bases separating them. This CDR3 region has 14 residues. Germline CDR1 is SGHNT and CDR2 is YENEEA. This CDR3 is CASSFGLLYNEQFF. For the CDR3, the DNA is TGTGCCAGCAGCTTTGGACTCCTCTACAATGAGCAGTTCTTC.

J is TRBJ2-2 and V is TRBV7-9, with 9 bases matching TRBD1. The CDR3 totals 15 residues. Trimming took 4 bases from V and 6 from J; bases not matched to a gene: 6. The germline gives CDR1 SEHNR, CDR2 FQNEAQ (reference sequence). The CDR3 DNA sequence: TGTGCCAGCAGCTGGGGACAGGGTACGGCCGGGGAGCTGTTTTTT. Encoded protein: CASSWGQGTAGELFF.

This chain connects TRBV9 to TRBJ1-1; tentative D call: TRBD1 (5 bases). The CDR3 totals 15 residues. Germline CDR1 SGDLS, CDR2 YYNGEE. Trimming took 7 bases from V and 5 from J, leaving 21 bases between them. The chain's CDR3 is CASSDESGGRTEAFF. CDR3 sequence (DNA): TGTGCCAGCTCCGACGAGTCCGGGGGACGGACTGAAGCTTTCTTT. Full variable domain (outside the CDR3, taken from reference TRBV9 and TRBJ1-1): DSGVTQTPKHLITATGQRVTLRCSPRSGDLSVYWYQQSLDQGLQFLIQYYNGEERAKGNILERFSAQQFPDLHSELNLSSLELGDSALYFCASSDESGGRTEAFFGQGTRLTVV.

The chain has TRBV6-5 and TRBJ1-1; TRBD1 is a possible D gene (5 bases). Trimming left V 6 bases short and J 1 base short, with 12 bases between. Germline V lookup: CDR1 MNHEY, CDR2 SVGAGI. The CDR3 has 14 residues. The chain's CDR3 is CASSITGENTEAFF. In DNA, the CDR3 is TGTGCCAGCAGCATTACAGGAGAGAACACTGAAGCTTTCTTT.